This record covers a single TCR beta chain. At one end the junction does not follow the germline gene, possibly because of a read error. Germline CDR1 reads SGHRS; CDR2 reads YFSETQ. The CDR3 contains 15 residues. The data were produced by immunoSEQ multiplex PCR, yet TCRdb's version contains in-frame clones alone and is incomplete. The table includes roughly 210,000 clones, around 87% detected once. The sample is drawn from a study of blood T cell repertoires in COVID-19. As for the study in general: The United States, Italy and Spain were the sources of the acute and convalescent COVID-19 samples. Sample material is recorded as cDNA or gDNA derived from T cells, B-cell-depleted T cells, or PBMCs.

In terms of age and location, participants ranged from roughly 18 to 95 years and lived in under 30 US areas. Self-reported history from a screening survey and questionnaire set each donor's cohort. This rearrangement joins TRBV5-1 to TRBJ2-1, with 7 bases lining up with TRBD2. This sequence was found in a man aged 25-45 years in a cohort exposed to, infected with or recovered from COVID-19 (not recorded which). The sequenced material came from PBMCs or T cells enriched from blood (not recorded which). In nucleotides, the CDR3 is TGCGCCAGCACCTTGGAGGGAGGGCCAAGAAATGAGCAGTTCTTC. Residues: CASTLEGGPRNEQFF.